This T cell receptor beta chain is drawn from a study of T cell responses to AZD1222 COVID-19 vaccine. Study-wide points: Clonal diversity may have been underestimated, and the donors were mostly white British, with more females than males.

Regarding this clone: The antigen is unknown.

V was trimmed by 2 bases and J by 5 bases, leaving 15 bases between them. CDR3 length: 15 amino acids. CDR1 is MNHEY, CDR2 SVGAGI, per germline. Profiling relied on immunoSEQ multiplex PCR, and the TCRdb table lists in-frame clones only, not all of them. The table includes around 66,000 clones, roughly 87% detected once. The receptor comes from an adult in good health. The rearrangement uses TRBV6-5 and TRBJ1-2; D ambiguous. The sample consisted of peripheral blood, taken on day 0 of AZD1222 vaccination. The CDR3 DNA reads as TGTGCCAGCAGTTACGGGATCTCGGGGAGGTATGGCTACACCTTC. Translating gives CASSYGISGRYGYTF.